Given below is one TCR beta chain in context. Its antigen is unknown. The sample comes from a study of T cell responses to AZD1222 COVID-19 vaccine. Clones were read by immunoSEQ multiplex PCR, and TCRdb kept only the in-frame ones, dropping some. This sample yields roughly 170,000 clones, of which around 88% are seen a single time; less than 0.55% belongs to the top ten. V shed 4 bases and J shed 7 bases, with 20 bases lying between them. Germline assignment: CDR1 MNHNS and CDR2 SASEGT. This CDR3 region has 16 residues. Study-level findings and limits: Two AZD1222 administrations were followed by greater Spike-specific TCR breadth and depth. Donors were chiefly white British, with a greater number of females, and clonal diversity was perhaps underestimated. Nearly half of the spike-specific TCRs reportedly recognize variant regions that carry no mutations.

Sequencing used peripheral blood, obtained on day 0 of AZD1222 vaccination. This receptor was obtained from an adult in good health. This chain uses TRBV6-1 with TRBJ2-1; unclear D gene. Here the CDR3 DNA reads TGTGCCAGCAGTGTCTCTCCTGTCGCCGGGTTTAATGAGCAGTTCTTC. Amino acids: CASSVSPVAGFNEQFF.